These 11 T cell receptor beta chains were sequenced from one sample in a study of T cell clonotyping in hematopoietic cell transplantation. The protocol was immunoSEQ multiplex PCR, while the TCRdb copy is restricted to in-frame clones and leaves out a portion. The data contain around 6,000 clones, nearly 98% of them singletons. Time point given: recipient sample about 28 days before transplant, after cytoreduction. This specimen consisted of peripheral blood mononuclear cells, obtained before stem cell transplant. All receptors derive from a man between 65 and 79 years old with acute myeloid leukemia. Some clones in this sample may be carry-over from other donors' samples.

The rearrangement links TRBV29-1 to TRBJ2-1; 7 nucleotides match TRBD2. The length of the CDR3 is 14 residues. Germline values: CDR1 SQVTM, CDR2 ANQGSEA. J gave up 3 bases and V 4 bases, and 6 bases lay outside the gene matches. The CDR3 spells CSVVRAGDYNEQFF. CDR3 nucleotides: TGCAGCGTTGTTCGCGCGGGAGACTACAATGAGCAGTTCTTC.

The rearrangement uses TRBV6-5 and TRBJ1-2; D ambiguous. CDR3 length: 14 amino acids. CDR1 is MNHEY and CDR2 is SVGAGI in the germline V gene. The V and J ends lost 3 bases and 8 bases respectively, with 16 bases between them. CDR3: CASSYSLSRAGYTF. CDR3 coding DNA: TGTGCCAGCAGTTATAGTCTCAGTAGGGCCGGCTACACCTTC.

J is TRBJ2-2 and V is TRBV11-2, with D uncertain. Germline assignment: CDR1 SGHAT and CDR2 FQNNGV. The CDR3 is made up of 12 amino acids. Trimming removed 1 base at V and 8 bases at J, with 5 bases between. CDR3 amino acids: CASSLVRGELFF. The CDR3 nucleotides read TGTGCCAGCAGCTTAGTACGGGGGGAGCTGTTTTTT.

The gene calls are TRBV5-1 and TRBJ2-7; 8 nucleotides line up with TRBD1. The germline gives CDR1 SGHRS, CDR2 YFSETQ. The CDR3 consists of 14 residues. V lost 4 bases and J lost 2; bases outside the gene matches: 5. CDR3 in DNA: TGCGCCAGCAGCACCTCGACAGGGGCCTACGAGCAGTACTTC. Protein: CASSTSTGAYEQYF.

The V gene is TRBV11-2, the J gene TRBJ2-2; 7 nucleotides line up with TRBD2. The junction had 7 bases not matched to a gene; V was cut back by 5 bases and J by 7 bases. There are 14 residues in the CDR3. Germline V gene sequence: CDR1 SGHAT, CDR2 FQNNGV. CDR3 nucleotides: TGTGCCAGCAGCCCGGTGCGGGGGAACGGGGAGCTGTTTTTT. This sequence encodes CASSPVRGNGELFF.

This sequence joins TRBV6-1 and TRBJ2-3; D gene ambiguous. V lost 1 base, J lost 2 bases, and 4 bases lay in between. CDR1 is MNHNS and CDR2 is SASEGT in the germline V gene. This CDR3 spans 13 amino acids. The CDR3 DNA sequence: TGTGCCAGCAGTGAAGGCACCACAGATACGCAGTATTTT. Translated: CASSEGTTDTQYF.

The V and J genes are TRBV7-2 and TRBJ2-1; D possibly corresponds to TRBD2 (5 bases). CDR3 length: 14 amino acids. Germline values: CDR1 SGHTA, CDR2 FQGNSA. Trimming took 3 bases from V and 6 from J, leaving 12 bases between them. CDR3 in amino acids: CASSFYPGSNEQFF. The CDR3 nucleotides are TGTGCCAGCAGCTTTTATCCGGGAAGCAATGAGCAGTTCTTC.

The rearrangement joins TRBV10-3 to TRBJ1-1; no clear D gene. V lost 11 bases and J 11 bases, leaving 15 bases between the germline ends. The CDR3 runs 10 residues. Germline V gene sequence: CDR1 ENHRY, CDR2 SYGVKD. In nucleotides, the CDR3 is TGTGCCGTAGGAAGTGAGCGGGCTTTCTTT. Residues: CAVGSERAFF.

V and J are TRBV7-2 and TRBJ2-7, with 7 bases matching TRBD2. After removal of 1 base from V and 6 bases from J, the junction contained 6 bases not matched to a gene. Germline assignment: CDR1 SGHTA and CDR2 FQGNSA. The CDR3 is made up of 14 amino acids. The CDR3 loop reads CASSLDFGGGEQYF. CDR3 nucleotides: TGTGCCAGCAGCTTAGACTTTGGGGGGGGCGAGCAGTACTTC. Combining the CDR3 with reference TRBV7-2 and TRBJ2-7 gives the whole variable domain GAGVSQSPSNKVTEKGKDVELRCDPISGHTALYWYRQSLGQGLEFLIYFQGNSAPDKSGLPSDRFSAERTGGSVSTLTIQRTQQEDSAVYLCASSLDFGGGEQYFGPGTRLTVT.

V usage is TRBV6-5 and J usage is TRBJ2-5; TRBD2 matches at 8 bases. V gave up 3 bases and J gave up 5 bases; unmatched junction bases: 8. Germline assignment: CDR1 MNHEY and CDR2 SVGAGI. The CDR3 consists of 15 residues. For the CDR3, the DNA is TGTGCCAGCAGTTATTTTGGGACTAGTGAGGAGACCCAGTACTTC. It encodes CASSYFGTSEETQYF.

V gene TRBV10-3 combines with J gene TRBJ2-2; D unresolved. CDR3 length equals 16 residues. Germline assignment: CDR1 ENHRY and CDR2 SYGVKD. V was trimmed by 7 bases and J by 3 bases, leaving 18 bases between them. The CDR3 loop reads CAIKRYSLSDTGELFF. CDR3 coding DNA: TGTGCCATCAAAAGGTACAGTCTATCGGACACCGGGGAGCTGTTTTTT.